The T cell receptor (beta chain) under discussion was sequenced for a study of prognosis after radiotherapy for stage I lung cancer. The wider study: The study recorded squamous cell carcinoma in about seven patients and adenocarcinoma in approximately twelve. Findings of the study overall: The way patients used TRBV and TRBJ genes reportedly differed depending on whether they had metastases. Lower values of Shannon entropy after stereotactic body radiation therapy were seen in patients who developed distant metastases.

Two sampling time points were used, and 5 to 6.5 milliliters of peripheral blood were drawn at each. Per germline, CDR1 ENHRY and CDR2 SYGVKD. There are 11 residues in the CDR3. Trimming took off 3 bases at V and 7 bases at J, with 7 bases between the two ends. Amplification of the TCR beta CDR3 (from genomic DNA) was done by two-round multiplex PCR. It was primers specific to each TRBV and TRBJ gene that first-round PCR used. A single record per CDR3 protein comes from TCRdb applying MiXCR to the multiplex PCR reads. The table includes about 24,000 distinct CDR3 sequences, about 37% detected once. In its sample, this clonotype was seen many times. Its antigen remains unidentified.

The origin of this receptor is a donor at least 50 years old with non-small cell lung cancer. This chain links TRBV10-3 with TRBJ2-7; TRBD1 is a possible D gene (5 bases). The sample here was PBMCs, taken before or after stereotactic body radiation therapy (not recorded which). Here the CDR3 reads CAISDSGEQYF. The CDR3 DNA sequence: TGTGCCATCAGTGATTCAGGGGAGCAGTACTTC.